The entry that follows covers one TCR beta chain sequence. The data are from a study of blood T cell repertoires in COVID-19. For the study at large: The origin of the acute and convalescent COVID-19 samples was the United States, Italy and Spain.

Participants' own reports of clinical history determined their cohort assignment. Within the 2 weeks before study entry, each person in the exposed group met a COVID-19 case. Trimming took 4 bases from V and 0 from J; bases not matched to a gene: 5. CDR1 SGHNT and CDR2 YYREEE come from the germline V gene (reference sequence). The CDR3 extends over 16 amino acids. In the study's own analysis: Amplifying reference gene primers gave estimates of nucleated cell counts. Profiling relied on immunoSEQ multiplex PCR, and the TCRdb table lists in-frame clones only, not all of them. V, J and clone size reflect that table, while D and trimming were determined from the DNA. The sample lists roughly 380,000 clones, around nine tenths occurring once.

The chain combines TRBV5-4 with TRBJ1-4, with 8 bases that match TRBD1. Specimen: PBMCs or T cells enriched from blood (not recorded which). The sequence came from a woman aged 25 to 39 who had been exposed to COVID-19. The CDR3 DNA follows: TGTGCCAGCAGCCCGGACAGGGCGGCAACTAATGAAAAACTGTTTTTT. This encodes CASSPDRAATNEKLFF.